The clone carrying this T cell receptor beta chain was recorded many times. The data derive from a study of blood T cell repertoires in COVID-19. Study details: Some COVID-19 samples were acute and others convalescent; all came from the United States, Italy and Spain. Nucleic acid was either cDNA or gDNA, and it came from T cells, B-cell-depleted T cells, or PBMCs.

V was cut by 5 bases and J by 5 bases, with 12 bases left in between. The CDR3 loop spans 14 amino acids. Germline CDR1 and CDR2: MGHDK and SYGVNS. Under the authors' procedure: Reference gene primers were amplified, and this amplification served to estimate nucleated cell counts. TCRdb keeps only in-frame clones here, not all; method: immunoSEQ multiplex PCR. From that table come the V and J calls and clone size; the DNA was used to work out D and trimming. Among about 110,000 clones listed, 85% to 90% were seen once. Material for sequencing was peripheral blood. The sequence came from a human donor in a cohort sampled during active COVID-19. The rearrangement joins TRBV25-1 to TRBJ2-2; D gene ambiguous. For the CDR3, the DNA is TGTGCCAGCAGTTCCTCAGGTTTTACCGGGGAGCTGTTTTTT. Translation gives CASSSSGFTGELFF.